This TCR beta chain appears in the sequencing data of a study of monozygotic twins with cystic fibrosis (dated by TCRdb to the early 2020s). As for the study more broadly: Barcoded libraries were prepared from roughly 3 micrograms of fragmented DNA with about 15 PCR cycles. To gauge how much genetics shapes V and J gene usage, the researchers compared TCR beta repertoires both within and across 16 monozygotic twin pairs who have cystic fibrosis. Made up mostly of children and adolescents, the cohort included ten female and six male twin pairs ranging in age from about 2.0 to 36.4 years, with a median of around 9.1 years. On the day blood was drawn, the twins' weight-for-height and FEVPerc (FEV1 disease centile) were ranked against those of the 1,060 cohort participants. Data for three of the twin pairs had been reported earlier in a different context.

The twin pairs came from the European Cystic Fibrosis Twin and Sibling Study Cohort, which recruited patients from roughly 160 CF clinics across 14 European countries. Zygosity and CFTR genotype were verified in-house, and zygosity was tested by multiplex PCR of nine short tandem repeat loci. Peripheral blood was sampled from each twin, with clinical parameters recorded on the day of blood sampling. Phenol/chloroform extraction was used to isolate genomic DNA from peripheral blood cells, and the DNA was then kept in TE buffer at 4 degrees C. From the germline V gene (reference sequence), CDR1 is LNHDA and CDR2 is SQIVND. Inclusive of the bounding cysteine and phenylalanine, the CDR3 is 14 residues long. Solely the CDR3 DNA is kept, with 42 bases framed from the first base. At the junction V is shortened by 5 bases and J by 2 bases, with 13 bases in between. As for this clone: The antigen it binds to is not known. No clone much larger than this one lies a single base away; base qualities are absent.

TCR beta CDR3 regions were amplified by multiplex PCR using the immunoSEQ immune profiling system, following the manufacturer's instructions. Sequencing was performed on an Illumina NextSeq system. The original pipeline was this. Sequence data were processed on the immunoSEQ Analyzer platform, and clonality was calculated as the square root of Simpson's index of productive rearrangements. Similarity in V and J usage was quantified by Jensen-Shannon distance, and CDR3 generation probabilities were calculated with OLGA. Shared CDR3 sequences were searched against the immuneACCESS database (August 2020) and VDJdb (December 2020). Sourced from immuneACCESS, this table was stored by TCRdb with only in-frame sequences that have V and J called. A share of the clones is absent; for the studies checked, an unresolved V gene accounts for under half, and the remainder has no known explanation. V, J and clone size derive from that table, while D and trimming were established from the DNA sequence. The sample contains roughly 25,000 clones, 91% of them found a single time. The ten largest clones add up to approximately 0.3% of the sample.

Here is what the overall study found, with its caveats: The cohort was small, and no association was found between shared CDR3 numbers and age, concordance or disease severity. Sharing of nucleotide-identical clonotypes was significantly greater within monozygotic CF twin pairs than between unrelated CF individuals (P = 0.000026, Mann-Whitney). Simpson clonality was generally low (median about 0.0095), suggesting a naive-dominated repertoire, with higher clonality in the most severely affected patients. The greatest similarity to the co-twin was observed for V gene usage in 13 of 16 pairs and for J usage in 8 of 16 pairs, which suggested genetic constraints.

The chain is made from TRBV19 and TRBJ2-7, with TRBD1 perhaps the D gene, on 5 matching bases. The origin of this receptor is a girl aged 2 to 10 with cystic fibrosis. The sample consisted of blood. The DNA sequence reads TGTGCCAGTAGTCCGACAGCCAGAACCTACGAGCAGTACTTC. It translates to CASSPTARTYEQYF. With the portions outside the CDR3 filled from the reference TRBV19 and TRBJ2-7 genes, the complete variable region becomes DGGITQSPKYLFRKEGQNVTLSCEQNLNHDAMYWYRQDPGQGLRLIYYSQIVNDFQKGDIAEGYSVSREKKESFPLTVTSAQKNPTAFYLCASSPTARTYEQYFGPGTRLTVT.